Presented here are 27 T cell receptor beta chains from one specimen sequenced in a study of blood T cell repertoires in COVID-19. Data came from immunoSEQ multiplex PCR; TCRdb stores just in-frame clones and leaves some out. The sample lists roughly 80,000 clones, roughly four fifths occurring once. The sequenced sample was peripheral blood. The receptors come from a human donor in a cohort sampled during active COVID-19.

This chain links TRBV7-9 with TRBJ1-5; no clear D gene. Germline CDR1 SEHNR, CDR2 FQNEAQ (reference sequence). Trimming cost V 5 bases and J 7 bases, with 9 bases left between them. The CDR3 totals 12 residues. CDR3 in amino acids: CASSRAGQPQHF. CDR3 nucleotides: TGTGCCAGCAGCCGAGCGGGGCAGCCCCAGCATTTT.

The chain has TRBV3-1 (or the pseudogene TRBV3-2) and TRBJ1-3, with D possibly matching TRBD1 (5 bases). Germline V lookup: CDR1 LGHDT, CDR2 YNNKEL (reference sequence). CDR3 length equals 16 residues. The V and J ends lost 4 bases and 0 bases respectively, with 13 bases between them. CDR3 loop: CASSPAGRTSGNTIYF. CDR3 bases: TGTGCCAGCAGCCCCGCGGGACGGACCTCTGGAAACACCATATATTTT.

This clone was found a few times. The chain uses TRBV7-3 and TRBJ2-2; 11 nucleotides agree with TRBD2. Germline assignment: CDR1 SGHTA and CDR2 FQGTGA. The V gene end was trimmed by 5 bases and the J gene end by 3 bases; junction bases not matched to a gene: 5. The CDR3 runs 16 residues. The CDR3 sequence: CASSHPGLADTGELFF. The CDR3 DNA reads TGTGCCAGCAGCCACCCGGGACTAGCGGACACCGGGGAGCTGTTTTTT.

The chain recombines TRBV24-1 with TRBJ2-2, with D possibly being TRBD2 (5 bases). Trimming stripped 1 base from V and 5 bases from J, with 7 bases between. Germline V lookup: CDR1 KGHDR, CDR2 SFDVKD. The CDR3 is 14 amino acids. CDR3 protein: CATSDLRGTGELFF. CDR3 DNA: TGTGCCACCAGTGATTTACGCGGGACCGGGGAGCTGTTTTTT.

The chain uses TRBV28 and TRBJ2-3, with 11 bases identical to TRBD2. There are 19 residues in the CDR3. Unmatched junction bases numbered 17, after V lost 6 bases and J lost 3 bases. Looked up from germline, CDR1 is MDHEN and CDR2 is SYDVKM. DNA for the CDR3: TGTGCCAGCAGCCCCAGTCAGGTAGCGGGAGGGCAGGTAACAGATACGCAGTATTTT. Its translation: CASSPSQVAGGQVTDTQYF.

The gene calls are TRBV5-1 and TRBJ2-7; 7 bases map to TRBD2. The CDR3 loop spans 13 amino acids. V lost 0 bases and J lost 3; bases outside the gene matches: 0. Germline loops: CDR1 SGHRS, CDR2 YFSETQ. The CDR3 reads CASSLGDYYEQYF. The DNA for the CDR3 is TGCGCCAGCAGCTTGGGGGACTACTACGAGCAGTACTTC.

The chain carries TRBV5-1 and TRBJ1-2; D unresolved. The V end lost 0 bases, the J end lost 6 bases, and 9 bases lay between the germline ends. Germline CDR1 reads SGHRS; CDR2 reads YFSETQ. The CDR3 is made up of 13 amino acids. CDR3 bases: TGCGCCAGCAGCTTGGGAGGGCGGGATGGCTACACCTTC. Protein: CASSLGGRDGYTF.

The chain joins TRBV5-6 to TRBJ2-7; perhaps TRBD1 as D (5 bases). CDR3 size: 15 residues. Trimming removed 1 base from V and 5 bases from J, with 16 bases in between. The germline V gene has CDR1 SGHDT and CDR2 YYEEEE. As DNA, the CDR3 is TGTGCCAGCAGCTTGATTGTTCAGGGCTGGGACGAGCAGTACTTC. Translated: CASSLIVQGWDEQYF.

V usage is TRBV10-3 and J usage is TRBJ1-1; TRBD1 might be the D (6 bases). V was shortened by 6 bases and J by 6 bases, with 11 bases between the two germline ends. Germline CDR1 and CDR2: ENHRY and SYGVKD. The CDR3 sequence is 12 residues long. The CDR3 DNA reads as TGTGCCATCAGGGACAGAACGGCTGAAGCTTTCTTT. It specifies CAIRDRTAEAFF.

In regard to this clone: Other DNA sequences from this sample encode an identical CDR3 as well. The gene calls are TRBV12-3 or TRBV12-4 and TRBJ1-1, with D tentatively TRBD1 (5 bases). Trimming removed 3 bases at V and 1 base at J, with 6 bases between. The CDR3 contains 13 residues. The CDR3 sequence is CASSLQGNTEAFF. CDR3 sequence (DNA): TGTGCCAGCAGTTTGCAGGGGAACACTGAAGCTTTCTTT.

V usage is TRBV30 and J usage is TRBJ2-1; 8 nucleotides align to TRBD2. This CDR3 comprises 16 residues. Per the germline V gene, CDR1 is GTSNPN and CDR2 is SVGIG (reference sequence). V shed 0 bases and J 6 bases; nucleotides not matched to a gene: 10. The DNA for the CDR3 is TGTGCCTGGAGTGTACGATCGGGGGGGGCCTTCAATGAGCAGTTCTTC. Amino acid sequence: CAWSVRSGGAFNEQFF.

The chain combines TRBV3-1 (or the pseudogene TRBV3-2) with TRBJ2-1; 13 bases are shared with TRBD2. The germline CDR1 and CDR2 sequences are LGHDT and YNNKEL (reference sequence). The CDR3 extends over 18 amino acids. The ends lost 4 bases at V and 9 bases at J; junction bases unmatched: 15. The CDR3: CASSPVGLAGVLMTEQFF. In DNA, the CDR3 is TGTGCCAGCAGCCCTGTCGGACTAGCGGGAGTCTTGATGACTGAGCAGTTCTTC.

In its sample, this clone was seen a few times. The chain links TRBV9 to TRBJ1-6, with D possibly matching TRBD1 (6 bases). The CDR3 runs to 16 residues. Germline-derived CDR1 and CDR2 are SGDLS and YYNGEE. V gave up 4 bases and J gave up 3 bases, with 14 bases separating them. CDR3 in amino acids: CASSPAPTGYNSPLHF. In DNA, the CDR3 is TGTGCCAGCAGCCCAGCTCCGACAGGCTATAATTCACCCCTCCACTTT.

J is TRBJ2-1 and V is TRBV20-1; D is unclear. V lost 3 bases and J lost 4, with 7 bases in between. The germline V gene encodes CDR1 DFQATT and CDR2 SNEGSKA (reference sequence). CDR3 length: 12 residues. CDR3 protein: CSASHRYNEQFF. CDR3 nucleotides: TGCAGTGCTAGTCACCGGTACAATGAGCAGTTCTTC.

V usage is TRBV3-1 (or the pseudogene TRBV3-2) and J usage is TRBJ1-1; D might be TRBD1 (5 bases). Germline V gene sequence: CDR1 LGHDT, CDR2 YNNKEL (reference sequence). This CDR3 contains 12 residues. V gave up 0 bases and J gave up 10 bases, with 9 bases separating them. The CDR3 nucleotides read TGTGCCAGCAGCCAAGAGGGACTCGGAGCTTTCTTT. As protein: CASSQEGLGAFF.

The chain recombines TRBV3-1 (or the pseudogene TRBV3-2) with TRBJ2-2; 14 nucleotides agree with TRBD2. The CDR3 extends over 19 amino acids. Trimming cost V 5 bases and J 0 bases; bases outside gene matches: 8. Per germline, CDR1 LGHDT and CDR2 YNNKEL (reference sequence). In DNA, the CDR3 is TGTGCCAGCAGCGACCAGGGACTAGCGGGAGTTCCGAACACCGGGGAGCTGTTTTTT. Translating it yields CASSDQGLAGVPNTGELFF.

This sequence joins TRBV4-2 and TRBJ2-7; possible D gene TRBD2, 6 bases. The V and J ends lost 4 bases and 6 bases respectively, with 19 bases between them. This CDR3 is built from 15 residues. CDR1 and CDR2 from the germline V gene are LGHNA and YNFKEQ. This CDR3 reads CASSLTGTLRVEQYF. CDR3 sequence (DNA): TGTGCCAGCAGCCTAACCGGGACTCTCAGAGTCGAGCAGTACTTC.

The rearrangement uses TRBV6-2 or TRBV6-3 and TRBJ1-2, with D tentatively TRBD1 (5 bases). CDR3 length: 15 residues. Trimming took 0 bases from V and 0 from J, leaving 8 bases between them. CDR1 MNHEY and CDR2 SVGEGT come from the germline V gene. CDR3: CASSYSGPANYGYTF. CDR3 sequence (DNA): TGTGCCAGCAGTTACTCGGGGCCAGCTAACTATGGCTACACCTTC.

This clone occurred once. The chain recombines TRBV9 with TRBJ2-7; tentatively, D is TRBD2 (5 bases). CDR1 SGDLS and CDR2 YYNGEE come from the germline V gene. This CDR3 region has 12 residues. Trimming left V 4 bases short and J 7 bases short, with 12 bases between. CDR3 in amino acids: CASSLGGVEQYF. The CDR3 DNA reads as TGTGCCAGCAGCCTAGGAGGTGTTGAGCAGTACTTC.

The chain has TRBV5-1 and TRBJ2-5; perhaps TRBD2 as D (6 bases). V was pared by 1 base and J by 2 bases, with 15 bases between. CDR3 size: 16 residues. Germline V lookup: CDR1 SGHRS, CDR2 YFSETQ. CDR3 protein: CASSLRPSEGQETQYF. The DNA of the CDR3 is TGCGCCAGCAGCTTGCGGCCTAGCGAAGGGCAAGAGACCCAGTACTTC. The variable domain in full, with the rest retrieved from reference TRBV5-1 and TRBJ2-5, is KAGVTQTPRYLIKTRGQQVTLSCSPISGHRSVSWYQQTPGQGLQFLFEYFSETQRNKGNFPGRFSGRQFSNSRSEMNVSTLELGDSALYLCASSLRPSEGQETQYFGPGTRLLVL.

Here the CDR3 reads CASSFTGTFGETQYF. CDR3 in DNA: TGTGCCAGCAGTTTCACGGGAACCTTCGGGGAGACCCAGTACTTC. The chain links TRBV28 to TRBJ2-5; D may be TRBD2 (5 bases). The ends were cut back, 3 bases at V and 5 bases at J, with 16 bases in the middle. Looked up from germline, CDR1 is MDHEN and CDR2 is SYDVKM. This CDR3 spans 15 amino acids.

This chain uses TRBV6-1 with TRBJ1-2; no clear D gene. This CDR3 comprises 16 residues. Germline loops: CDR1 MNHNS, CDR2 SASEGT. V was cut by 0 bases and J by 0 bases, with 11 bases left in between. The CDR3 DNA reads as TGTGCCAGCAGTGAAGCTGAGACTAGATCTAACTATGGCTACACCTTC. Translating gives CASSEAETRSNYGYTF.

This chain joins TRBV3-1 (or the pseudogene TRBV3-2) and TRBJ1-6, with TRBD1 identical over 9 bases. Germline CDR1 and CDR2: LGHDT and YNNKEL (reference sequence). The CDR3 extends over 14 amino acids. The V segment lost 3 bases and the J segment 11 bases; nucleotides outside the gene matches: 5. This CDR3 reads CASSQGQGVAPLHF. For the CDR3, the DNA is TGTGCCAGCAGCCAGGGACAGGGCGTTGCACCCCTCCACTTT.

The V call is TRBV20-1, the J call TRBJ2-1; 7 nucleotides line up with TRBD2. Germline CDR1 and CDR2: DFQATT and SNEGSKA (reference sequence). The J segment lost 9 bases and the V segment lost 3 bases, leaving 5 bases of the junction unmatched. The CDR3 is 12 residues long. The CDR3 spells CSASGTTGEQFF. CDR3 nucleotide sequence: TGCAGTGCTAGTGGGACTACAGGTGAGCAGTTCTTC.

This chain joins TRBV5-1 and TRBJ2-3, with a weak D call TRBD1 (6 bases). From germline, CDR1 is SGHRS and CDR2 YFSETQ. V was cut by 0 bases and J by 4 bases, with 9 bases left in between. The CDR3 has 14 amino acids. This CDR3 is CASSLGGGPDTQYF. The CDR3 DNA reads TGCGCCAGCAGCTTGGGTGGGGGCCCAGATACGCAGTATTTT.

In DNA, the CDR3 is TGCGCCAGCAGCTTGGCGGGGCTAGCGGGGACAGATACGCAGTATTTT. This gives the protein CASSLAGLAGTDTQYF. The chain links TRBV5-1 to TRBJ2-3, with 9 bases matching TRBD2. Per the germline V gene, CDR1 is SGHRS and CDR2 is YFSETQ. CDR3 size: 16 residues. J lost 3 bases, V lost 0 bases, and 5 bases had no gene match.

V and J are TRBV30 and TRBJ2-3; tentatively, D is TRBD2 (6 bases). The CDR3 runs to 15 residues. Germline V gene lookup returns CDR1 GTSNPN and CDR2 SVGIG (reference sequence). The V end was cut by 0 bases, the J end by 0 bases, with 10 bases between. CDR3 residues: CAWSVQRASTDTQYF. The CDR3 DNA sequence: TGTGCCTGGAGTGTACAGCGGGCTAGCACAGATACGCAGTATTTT.